This T cell receptor (beta chain) was sequenced in a study of blood T cell repertoires in COVID-19. Original methodology: Reference gene primer amplification gave estimated nucleated cell counts. Sequencing used immunoSEQ multiplex PCR; TCRdb keeps in-frame clones, though not all of them. The V and J calls and clone size come from that table; D and trimming were worked out from the DNA. The data contain around 100,000 clones, around four fifths of them singletons. A single count supports this clone. One end of the junction varies from germline; a read error may be responsible. Germline assignment: CDR1 MNHEY and CDR2 SVGAGI. The CDR3 is 11 amino acids.

This chain connects TRBV6-5 to TRBJ1-1, with D unclear. The sample comprised peripheral blood. The receptor's source is a human donor in a cohort sampled during active COVID-19. In DNA form, the CDR3 reads TGTGCCGGCAGTTCTAACAGACAAGCTTTCTTT. The encoded protein is CAGSSNRQAFF.